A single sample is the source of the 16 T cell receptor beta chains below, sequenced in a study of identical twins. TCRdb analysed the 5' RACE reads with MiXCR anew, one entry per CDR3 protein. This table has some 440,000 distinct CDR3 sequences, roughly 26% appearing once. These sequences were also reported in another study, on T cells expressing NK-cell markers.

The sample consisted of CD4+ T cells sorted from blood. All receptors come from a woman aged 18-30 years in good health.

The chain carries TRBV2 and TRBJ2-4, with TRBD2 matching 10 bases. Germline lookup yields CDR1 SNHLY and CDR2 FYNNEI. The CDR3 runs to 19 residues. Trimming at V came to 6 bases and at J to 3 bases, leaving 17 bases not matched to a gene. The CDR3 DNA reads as TGTGCCAGCAGCGGGAACCTAGCGGGGGTCTCCTTTCTCAAAAACATTCAGTACTTC. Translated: CASSGNLAGVSFLKNIQYF.

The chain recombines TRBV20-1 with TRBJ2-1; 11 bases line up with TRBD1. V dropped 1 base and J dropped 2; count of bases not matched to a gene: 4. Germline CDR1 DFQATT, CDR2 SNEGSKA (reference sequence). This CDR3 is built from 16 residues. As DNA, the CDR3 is TGCAGTGCTAGAGTCGGGACAGGGGGAGCCTACAATGAGCAGTTCTTC. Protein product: CSARVGTGGAYNEQFF.

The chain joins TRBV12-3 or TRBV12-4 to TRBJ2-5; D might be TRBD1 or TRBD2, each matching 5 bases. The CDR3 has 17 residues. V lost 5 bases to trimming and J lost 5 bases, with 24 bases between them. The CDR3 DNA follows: TGTGCCAGCAGTCGCCGGGACGCAAGGGATTCAGGGGAGACCCAGTACTTC. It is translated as CASSRRDARDSGETQYF.

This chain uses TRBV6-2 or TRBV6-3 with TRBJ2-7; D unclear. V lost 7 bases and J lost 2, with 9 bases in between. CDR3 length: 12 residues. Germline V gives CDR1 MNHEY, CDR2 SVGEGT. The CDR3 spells CASTLTPYEQYF. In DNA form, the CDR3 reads TGTGCCAGCACCCTCACACCCTACGAGCAGTACTTC.

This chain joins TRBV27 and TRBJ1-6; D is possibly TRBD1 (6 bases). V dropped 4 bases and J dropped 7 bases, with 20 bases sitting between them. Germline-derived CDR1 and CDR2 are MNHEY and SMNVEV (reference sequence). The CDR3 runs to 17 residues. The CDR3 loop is CASSSPGLGGANSPLHF. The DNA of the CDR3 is TGTGCCAGCAGTTCACCCGGGTTAGGGGGAGCAAATTCACCCCTCCACTTT.

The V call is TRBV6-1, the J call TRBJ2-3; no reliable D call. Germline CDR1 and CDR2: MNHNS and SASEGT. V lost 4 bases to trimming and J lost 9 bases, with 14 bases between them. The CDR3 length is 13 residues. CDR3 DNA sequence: TGTGCCAGCAGTGGGAATCAGCGTTTCACGCAGTATTTT. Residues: CASSGNQRFTQYF.

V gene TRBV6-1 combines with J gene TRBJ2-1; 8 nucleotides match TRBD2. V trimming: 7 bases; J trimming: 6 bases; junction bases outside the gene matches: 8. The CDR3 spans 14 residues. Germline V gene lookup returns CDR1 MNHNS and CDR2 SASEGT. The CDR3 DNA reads TGTGCCAGCAACAAAGCGGGAGTCGGCAATGAGCAGTTCTTC. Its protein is CASNKAGVGNEQFF.

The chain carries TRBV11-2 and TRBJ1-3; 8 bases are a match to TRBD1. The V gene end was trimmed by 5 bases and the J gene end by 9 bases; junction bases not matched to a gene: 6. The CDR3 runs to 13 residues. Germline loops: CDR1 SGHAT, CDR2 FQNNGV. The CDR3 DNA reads TGTGCCAGCAGCCCGGACAGGGCCAGCACCATATATTTT. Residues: CASSPDRASTIYF.

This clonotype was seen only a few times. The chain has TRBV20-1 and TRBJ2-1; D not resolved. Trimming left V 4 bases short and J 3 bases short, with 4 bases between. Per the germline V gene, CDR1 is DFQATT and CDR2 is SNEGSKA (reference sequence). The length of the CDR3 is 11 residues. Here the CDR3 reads CSATNYNEQFF. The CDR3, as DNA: TGCAGTGCTACTAACTACAATGAGCAGTTCTTC.

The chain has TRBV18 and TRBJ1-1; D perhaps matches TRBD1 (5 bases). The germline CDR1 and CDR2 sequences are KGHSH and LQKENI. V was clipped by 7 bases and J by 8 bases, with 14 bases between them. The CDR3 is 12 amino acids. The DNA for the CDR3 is TGTGCCAGCTACCGAGACAGACCGGAAGCTTTCTTT. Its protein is CASYRDRPEAFF. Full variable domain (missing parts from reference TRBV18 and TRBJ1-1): NAGVMQNPRHLVRRRGQEARLRCSPMKGHSHVYWYRQLPEEGLKFMVYLQKENIIDESGMPKERFSAEFPKEGPSILRIQQVVRGDSAAYFCASYRDRPEAFFGQGTRLTVV.

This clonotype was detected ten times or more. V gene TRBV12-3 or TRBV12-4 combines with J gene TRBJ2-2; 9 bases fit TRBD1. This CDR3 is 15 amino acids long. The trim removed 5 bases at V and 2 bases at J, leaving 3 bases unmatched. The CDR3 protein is CASSGQGSNTGELFF. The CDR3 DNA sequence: TGTGCCAGCAGTGGACAGGGGTCAAACACCGGGGAGCTGTTTTTT.

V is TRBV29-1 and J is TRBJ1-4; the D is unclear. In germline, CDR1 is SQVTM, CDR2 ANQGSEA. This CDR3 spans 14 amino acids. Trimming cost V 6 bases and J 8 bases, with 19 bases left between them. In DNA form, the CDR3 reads TGCAGCGTCCGGTACGAGGGCCTTCGAGAAAAACTGTTTTTT. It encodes CSVRYEGLREKLFF.

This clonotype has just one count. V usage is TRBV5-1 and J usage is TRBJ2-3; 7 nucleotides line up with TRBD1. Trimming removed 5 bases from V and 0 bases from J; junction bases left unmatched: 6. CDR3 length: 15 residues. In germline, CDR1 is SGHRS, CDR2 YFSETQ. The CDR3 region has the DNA TGCGCCAGCAGACCTCCGGGACAGAGCACAGATACGCAGTATTTT. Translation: CASRPPGQSTDTQYF.

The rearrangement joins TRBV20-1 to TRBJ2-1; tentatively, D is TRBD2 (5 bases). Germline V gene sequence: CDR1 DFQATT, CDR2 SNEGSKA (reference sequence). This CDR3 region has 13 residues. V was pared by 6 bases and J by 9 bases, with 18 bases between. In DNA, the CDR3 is TGCAGTGCCAGGCGGCTAGCAGAGGGTGAGCAGTTCTTC. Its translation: CSARRLAEGEQFF.

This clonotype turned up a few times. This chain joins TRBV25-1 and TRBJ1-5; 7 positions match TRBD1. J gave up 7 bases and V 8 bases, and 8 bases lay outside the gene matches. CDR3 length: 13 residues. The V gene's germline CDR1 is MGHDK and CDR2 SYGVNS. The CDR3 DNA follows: TGTGCCAGCCAAGACAGGGTCGAGCAGCCCCAGCATTTT. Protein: CASQDRVEQPQHF.

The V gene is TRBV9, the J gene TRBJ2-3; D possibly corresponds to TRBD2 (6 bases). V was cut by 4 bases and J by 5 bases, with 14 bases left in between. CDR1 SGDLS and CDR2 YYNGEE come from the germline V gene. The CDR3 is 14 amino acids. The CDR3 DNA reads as TGTGCCAGCAGCTCTCGCCCGGGGGAAGATACGCAGTATTTT. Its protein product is CASSSRPGEDTQYF.